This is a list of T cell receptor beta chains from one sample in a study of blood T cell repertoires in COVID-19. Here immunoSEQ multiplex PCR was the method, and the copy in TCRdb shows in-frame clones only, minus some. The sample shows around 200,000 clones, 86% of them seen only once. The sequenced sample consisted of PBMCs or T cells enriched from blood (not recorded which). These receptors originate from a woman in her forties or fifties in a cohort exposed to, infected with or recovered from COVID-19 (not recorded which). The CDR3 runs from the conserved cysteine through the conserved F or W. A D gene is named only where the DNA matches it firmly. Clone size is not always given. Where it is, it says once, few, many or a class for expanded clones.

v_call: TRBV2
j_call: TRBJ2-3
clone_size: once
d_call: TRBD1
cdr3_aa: CASRGDRITDTQYF
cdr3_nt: TGTGCCAGCAGGGGGGACAGGATCACAGATACGCAGTATTTT

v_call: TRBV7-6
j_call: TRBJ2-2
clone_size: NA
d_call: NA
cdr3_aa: CASSLVGGTGELFF
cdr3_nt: TGTGCCAGCAGCTTAGTCGGGGGCACCGGGGAGCTGTTTTTT

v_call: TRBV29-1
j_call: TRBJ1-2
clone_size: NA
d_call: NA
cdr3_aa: CSVQGGGTSNGYTF
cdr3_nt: TGCAGCGTCCAAGGCGGAGGCACCTCGAATGGCTACACCTTC

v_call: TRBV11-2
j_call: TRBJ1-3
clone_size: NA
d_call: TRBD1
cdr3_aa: CASSLARGQGISGNTIYF
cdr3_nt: TGTGCCAGCAGCTTAGCCCGCGGACAGGGGATCTCTGGAAACACCATATATTTT

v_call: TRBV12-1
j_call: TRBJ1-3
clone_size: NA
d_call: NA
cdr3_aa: CASRDLGDRGSGNGNTIYF
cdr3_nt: TGTGCCAGCAGGGACCTCGGGGACAGGGGTTCGGGTAATGGAAACACCATATATTTT

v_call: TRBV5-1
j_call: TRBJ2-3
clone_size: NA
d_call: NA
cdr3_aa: CASRLELSADTQYF
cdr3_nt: TGCGCCAGCAGATTAGAACTATCCGCAGATACGCAGTATTTT

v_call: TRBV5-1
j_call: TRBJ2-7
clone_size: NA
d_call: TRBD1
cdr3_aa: CASRETSGTGSSYEQYF
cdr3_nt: TGCGCCAGCAGAGAAACGTCCGGGACAGGTAGCTCCTACGAGCAGTACTTC

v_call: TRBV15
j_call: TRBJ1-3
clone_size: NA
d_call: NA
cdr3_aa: CATSRSTGGYTIYF
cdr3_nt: TGTGCCACCAGCAGATCCACGGGAGGGTACACCATATATTTT

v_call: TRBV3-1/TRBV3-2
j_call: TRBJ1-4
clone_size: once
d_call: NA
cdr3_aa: CASSQEVLREKLFF
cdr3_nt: TGTGCCAGCAGCCAAGAGGTTCTGCGTGAAAAACTGTTTTTT

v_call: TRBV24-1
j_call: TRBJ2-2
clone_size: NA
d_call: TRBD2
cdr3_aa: CATRRGAGELFF
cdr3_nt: TGTGCCACTAGGCGGGGGGCCGGGGAGCTGTTTTTT

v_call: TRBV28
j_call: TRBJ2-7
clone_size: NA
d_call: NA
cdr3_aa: CASSSDSYEQYF
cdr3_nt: TGTGCCAGCAGCTCGGACAGCTACGAGCAGTACTTC

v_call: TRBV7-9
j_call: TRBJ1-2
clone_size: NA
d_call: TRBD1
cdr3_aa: CASSLDRGLPSGYTF
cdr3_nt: TGTGCCAGCAGCTTAGACAGGGGGCTCCCGAGTGGCTACACCTTC

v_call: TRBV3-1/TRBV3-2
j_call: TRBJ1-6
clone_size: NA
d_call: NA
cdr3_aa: CASSLQRNSPLHF
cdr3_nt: TGTGCCAGCAGCCTTCAGAGGAATTCACCCCTCCACTTT

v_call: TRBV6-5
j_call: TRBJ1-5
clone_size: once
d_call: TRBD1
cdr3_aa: CASRTGQGIQPQHF
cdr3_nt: TGTGCCAGCAGGACCGGACAGGGGATTCAGCCCCAGCATTTT

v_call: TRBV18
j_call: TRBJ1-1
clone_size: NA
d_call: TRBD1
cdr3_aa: CASSPGTGRYTEAFF
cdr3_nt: TGTGCCAGCTCACCGGGGACAGGGAGATACACTGAAGCTTTCTTT

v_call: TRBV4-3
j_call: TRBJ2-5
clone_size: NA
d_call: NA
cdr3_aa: CASSQDWGPSETQYF
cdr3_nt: TGCGCCAGCAGCCAAGATTGGGGCCCCTCAGAGACCCAGTACTTC

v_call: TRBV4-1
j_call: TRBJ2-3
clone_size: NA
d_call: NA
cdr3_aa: CASSRDGTQYF
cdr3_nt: TGCGCCAGCAGCCGCGATGGTACGCAGTATTTT

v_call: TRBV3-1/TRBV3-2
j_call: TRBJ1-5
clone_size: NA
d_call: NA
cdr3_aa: CASSLGNSNQPQHF
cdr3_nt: TGTGCCAGCAGCCTCGGGAATAGCAATCAGCCCCAGCATTTT

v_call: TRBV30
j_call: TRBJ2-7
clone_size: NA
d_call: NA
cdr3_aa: CAWRDNNHEQYF
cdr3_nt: TGTGCCTGGAGGGACAATAATCACGAGCAGTACTTC

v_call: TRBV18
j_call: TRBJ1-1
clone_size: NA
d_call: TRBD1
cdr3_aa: CASSPDRARNTEAFF
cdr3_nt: TGTGCCAGCTCACCAGACAGGGCCCGGAACACTGAAGCTTTCTTT

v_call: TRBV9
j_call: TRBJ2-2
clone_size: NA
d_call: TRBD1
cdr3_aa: CASSVGDRATGELFF
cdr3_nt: TGTGCCAGCAGCGTAGGGGACAGGGCCACCGGGGAGCTGTTTTTT